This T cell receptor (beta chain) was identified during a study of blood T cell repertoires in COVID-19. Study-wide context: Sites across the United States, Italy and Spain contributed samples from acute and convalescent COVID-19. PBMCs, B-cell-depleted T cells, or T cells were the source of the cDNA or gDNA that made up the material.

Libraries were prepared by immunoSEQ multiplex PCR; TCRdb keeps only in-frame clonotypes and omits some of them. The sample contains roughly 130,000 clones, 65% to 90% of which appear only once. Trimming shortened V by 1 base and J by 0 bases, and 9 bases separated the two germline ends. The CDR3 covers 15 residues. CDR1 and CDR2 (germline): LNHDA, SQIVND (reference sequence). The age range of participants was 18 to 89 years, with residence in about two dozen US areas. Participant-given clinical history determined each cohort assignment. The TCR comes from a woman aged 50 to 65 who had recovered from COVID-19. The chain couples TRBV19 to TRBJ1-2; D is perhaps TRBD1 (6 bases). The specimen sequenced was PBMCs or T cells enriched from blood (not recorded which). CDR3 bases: TGTGCCAGTAGTATAGGACAGGAAACTAACTATGGCTACACCTTC. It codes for CASSIGQETNYGYTF.